The 15 T cell receptor beta chains in this list originate from one sample, sequenced in a study of T-cell reconstitution after alpha-beta-depleted transplantation in children. Unique molecular identifiers were used to barcode this TCRbeta library. MiXCR, run by TCRdb on the PCR reads, gives a single entry per CDR3 protein. The sample consists of nearly 350,000 distinct CDR3 sequences, 15% to 20% of them appearing once. The material sequenced was PBMCs, mostly from graft donor cells, taken 360 days after TCRalphabeta/CD19-depleted stem cell transplant. The origin of the receptors is a male patient aged 2-15 years who had a stem cell transplant for acute lymphoblastic leukemia, so the T cells may come from the graft donor.

Only a few counts were recorded for this clonotype. V gene TRBV27 combines with J gene TRBJ2-7, with D uncertain. V was trimmed by 0 bases and J by 2 bases, leaving 5 bases between them. Germline assignment: CDR1 MNHEY and CDR2 SMNVEV (reference sequence). The CDR3 contains 13 residues. As DNA, the CDR3 is TGTGCCAGCAGTTTATCGTTCCCCTACGAGCAGTACTTC. Amino acids: CASSLSFPYEQYF.

The rearrangement joins TRBV20-1 to TRBJ1-2, with D perhaps matching TRBD1 (5 bases). This CDR3 spans 12 amino acids. Germline lookup yields CDR1 DFQATT and CDR2 SNEGSKA (reference sequence). V dropped 3 bases and J dropped 1 base, with 6 bases sitting between them. The DNA for the CDR3 is TGCAGTGCTAGGACAGATAACTATGGCTACACCTTC. Amino acids: CSARTDNYGYTF.

The rearrangement uses TRBV5-6 and TRBJ1-1, with 9 positions matching TRBD1. The CDR3 length is 12 residues. J gave up 9 bases and V 3 bases, and 3 bases lay outside the gene matches. The germline V gene encodes CDR1 SGHDT and CDR2 YYEEEE. Written as DNA, the CDR3 is TGTGCCAGCAGCTGGGGACAGGGCAAAGCTTTCTTT. Its translation: CASSWGQGKAFF.

There are a few counts of this clonotype. V is TRBV28 and J is TRBJ2-2, with 13 bases lining up with TRBD2. The CDR3 totals 17 residues. V shed 6 bases, J shed 3 bases, and the junction held 7 bases outside the gene matches. Germline V gene sequence: CDR1 MDHEN, CDR2 SYDVKM. DNA for the CDR3: TGTGCCAGCAGAGGTGGGACTAGCGGGATCTACACCGGGGAGCTGTTTTTT. Translating gives CASRGGTSGIYTGELFF.

The chain combines TRBV20-1 with TRBJ2-4; D possibly corresponds to TRBD2 (7 bases). The CDR3 totals 18 residues. The V gene lost 1 base and the J gene lost 0 bases, with 19 bases spanning the gap. Germline CDR1 and CDR2: DFQATT and SNEGSKA (reference sequence). The CDR3 reads CSARVGGGGIVAKNIQYF. CDR3 bases: TGCAGTGCTAGAGTCGGAGGGGGGGGTATTGTAGCCAAAAACATTCAGTACTTC.

The chain links TRBV30 to TRBJ2-2, with 7 positions matching TRBD1. Germline CDR1 and CDR2: GTSNPN and SVGIG (reference sequence). The CDR3 loop spans 15 amino acids. V lost 0 bases, J lost 7 bases, and 8 bases stayed unmatched. CDR3 residues: CAWSVWKGADGELFF. The CDR3 DNA reads as TGTGCCTGGAGTGTCTGGAAGGGGGCGGACGGGGAGCTGTTTTTT.

This clonotype appeared many times. V is TRBV20-1 and J is TRBJ2-1, with TRBD2 matching over 7 bases. The CDR3 runs 16 residues. Germline CDR1 reads DFQATT; CDR2 reads SNEGSKA (reference sequence). The V gene end was trimmed by 4 bases and the J gene end by 4 bases; junction bases not matched to a gene: 13. The CDR3 region has the DNA TGCAGTGCTAAGGATACCGGGAGGACGGGTTACAATGAGCAGTTCTTC. It translates to CSAKDTGRTGYNEQFF.

The chain links TRBV7-6 to TRBJ2-1, with unresolved D. V lost 4 bases, J lost 6 bases, and 10 bases lay in between. The CDR3 has 13 amino acids. Germline-derived CDR1 and CDR2 are SGHVS and FNYEAQ. The CDR3 DNA sequence: TGTGCCAGCAGCTCTAGGGTGGCCAATGAGCAGTTCTTC. It encodes CASSSRVANEQFF.

In DNA, the CDR3 is TGTGCCAGCAGTGAAAGGTATCCTTCATTGACCTACGAGCAGTACTTC. It translates to CASSERYPSLTYEQYF. The rearrangement links TRBV6-1 to TRBJ2-7; unclear D gene. V was shortened by 2 bases and J by 2 bases, with 16 bases between the two germline ends. The CDR3 spans 16 residues. Germline assignment: CDR1 MNHNS and CDR2 SASEGT.

This clonotype was counted many times. The V and J genes are TRBV5-5 and TRBJ2-1; a possible D gene is TRBD1 (6 bases). Germline lookup yields CDR1 SGHKS and CDR2 YYEKEE (reference sequence). This CDR3 comprises 14 residues. Deletions cut 1 base from V and 9 bases from J, with 14 bases between. The CDR3 DNA reads as TGTGCCAGCAGCTTGCCTCAGGGGTTGGGTGAGCAGTTCTTC. It translates to CASSLPQGLGEQFF.

The rearrangement links TRBV4-2 to TRBJ2-1, with D tentatively TRBD2 (6 bases). Per germline, CDR1 LGHNA and CDR2 YNFKEQ. V lost 1 base, J lost 4 bases, and 14 bases lay in between. The CDR3 extends over 16 amino acids. DNA for the CDR3: TGTGCCAGCAGCCAAGTTCCGGGAGCGACTTACAATGAGCAGTTCTTC. Amino acids: CASSQVPGATYNEQFF.

The gene calls are TRBV5-1 and TRBJ2-3; 11 bases align to TRBD2. CDR3 length: 16 amino acids. With V trimmed by 4 bases and J by 2 bases, 6 bases remained unmatched. Germline V gene sequence: CDR1 SGHRS, CDR2 YFSETQ. The DNA for the CDR3 is TGCGCCAGCAGCCCCGGGACTAGCGGACCCACAGATACGCAGTATTTT. It codes for CASSPGTSGPTDTQYF.

V is TRBV20-1 and J is TRBJ2-7, with TRBD2 identical over 11 bases. The V gene end was trimmed by 3 bases and the J gene end by 4 bases; junction bases not matched to a gene: 8. The germline gives CDR1 DFQATT, CDR2 SNEGSKA (reference sequence). The CDR3 contains 15 residues. CDR3 residues: CSARQTSGIRYEQYF. For the CDR3, the DNA is TGCAGTGCTAGGCAGACTAGCGGGATTCGGTACGAGCAGTACTTC.

The chain carries TRBV19 and TRBJ1-5; unclear D gene. Germline V gives CDR1 LNHDA, CDR2 SQIVND (reference sequence). This CDR3 contains 15 residues. Trimming took off 4 bases at V and 2 bases at J, with 12 bases between the two ends. The CDR3 bases are TGTGCCAGTAGTACGCGGGGTTGGGGCAATCAGCCCCAGCATTTT. Translated: CASSTRGWGNQPQHF.

The genes are TRBV15 and TRBJ2-6; D is undetermined. This CDR3 region has 15 residues. From germline, CDR1 is LNHNV and CDR2 YYDKDF (reference sequence). Trimming took off 3 bases at V and 1 base at J, with 7 bases between the two ends. This CDR3 reads CATSSAGSGANVLTF. The CDR3 region has the DNA TGTGCCACCAGCAGTGCCGGGTCTGGGGCCAACGTCCTGACTTTC.